The 19 T cell receptor beta chains below come from one sample, sequenced in a study of blood T cell repertoires in COVID-19. Data came from immunoSEQ multiplex PCR; TCRdb stores just in-frame clones and leaves some out. The sample holds around 70,000 clones, around 88% seen once. The sample comprised peripheral blood. Source of these receptors: a woman aged 80 or over with active or convalescent COVID-19.

V gene TRBV3-1 (or the pseudogene TRBV3-2) combines with J gene TRBJ2-3; 9 bases are shared with TRBD1. The CDR3 has 15 residues. CDR1 LGHDT and CDR2 YNNKEL come from the germline V gene (reference sequence). J gave up 4 bases and V 1 base, and 3 bases lay outside the gene matches. The chain's CDR3 is CASSQGRQGADTQYF. The CDR3 coding sequence is TGTGCCAGCAGCCAAGGAAGACAGGGGGCAGATACGCAGTATTTT.

The rearrangement joins TRBV24-1 to TRBJ1-5, with D perhaps TRBD1 (5 bases). Trimming removed 5 bases at V and 0 bases at J, with 10 bases between. The CDR3 is made up of 15 amino acids. Germline V CDR1 and CDR2: KGHDR, SFDVKD. The CDR3 protein is CATSGTGYSNQPQHF. CDR3 DNA sequence: TGTGCCACCAGTGGCACAGGATATAGCAATCAGCCCCAGCATTTT.

The rearrangement links TRBV9 to TRBJ1-3; 8 bases are shared with TRBD1. This CDR3 has 14 amino acids. Losses at the gene ends were 4 bases for V and 8 bases for J; bases not matched to a gene: 8. Looked up from germline, CDR1 is SGDLS and CDR2 is YYNGEE. CDR3 sequence: CASSLSMTGDTIYF. CDR3 DNA: TGTGCCAGCAGCCTCTCGATGACAGGGGACACCATATATTTT.

The V and J genes are TRBV4-3 and TRBJ2-5; 8 positions agree with TRBD1. Germline V gene sequence: CDR1 LGHNA, CDR2 YSLEER. The CDR3 spans 16 residues. The V gene end was trimmed by 0 bases and the J gene end by 5 bases; junction bases not matched to a gene: 8. This CDR3 is CASSQEAGGAGETQYF. In DNA form, the CDR3 reads TGCGCCAGCAGCCAAGAGGCAGGGGGCGCCGGCGAGACCCAGTACTTC.

J is TRBJ1-2 and V is TRBV18, with TRBD1 matching 10 bases. With V trimmed by 0 bases and J by 6 bases, 7 bases remained unmatched. The CDR3 loop spans 16 amino acids. In germline, CDR1 is KGHSH, CDR2 LQKENI. In nucleotides, the CDR3 is TGTGCCAGCTCACCACCATCTATCGGGACAGGGGATGGCTACACCTTC. It encodes CASSPPSIGTGDGYTF. Combining the CDR3 with reference TRBV18 and TRBJ1-2 gives the whole variable domain NAGVMQNPRHLVRRRGQEARLRCSPMKGHSHVYWYRQLPEEGLKFMVYLQKENIIDESGMPKERFSAEFPKEGPSILRIQQVVRGDSAAYFCASSPPSIGTGDGYTFGSGTRLTVV.

This rearrangement joins TRBV5-1 to TRBJ1-4, with 11 bases aligning to TRBD1. V lost 2 bases and J lost 7; bases outside the gene matches: 4. The CDR3 runs to 15 residues. Per the germline V gene, CDR1 is SGHRS and CDR2 is YFSETQ. The CDR3 reads CASSFQGQGGEKLFF. CDR3 DNA: TGCGCCAGCAGCTTCCAGGGACAGGGGGGTGAAAAACTGTTTTTT.

The chain joins TRBV9 to TRBJ1-3; 7 bases match TRBD1. CDR3 length: 14 amino acids. Germline CDR1 reads SGDLS; CDR2 reads YYNGEE. Trimming cost V 0 bases and J 6 bases; bases outside gene matches: 3. CDR3 in DNA: TGTGCCAGCAGCGTAGTCGACAGGGAAAACACCATATATTTT. It yields the protein CASSVVDRENTIYF.

The chain carries TRBV19 and TRBJ2-5; 14 bases fit TRBD2. CDR1 is LNHDA and CDR2 is SQIVND in the germline V gene (reference sequence). There are 16 residues in the CDR3. V shed 6 bases and J 5 bases; nucleotides not matched to a gene: 8. CDR3 sequence (DNA): TGTGCCAGTAGATCCACAGGGACTAGCGGGGGTGAGACCCAGTACTTC. Encoded protein: CASRSTGTSGGETQYF.

The chain carries TRBV7-8 and TRBJ2-7; D is unclear. This CDR3 has 12 residues. The germline V gene encodes CDR1 SGHVS and CDR2 FQNEAQ. V dropped 5 bases and J dropped 6 bases, with 11 bases sitting between them. The CDR3, as DNA: TGTGCCAGCAGCCCCGCGTTCGTCGAGCAGTACTTC. It yields the protein CASSPAFVEQYF.

The chain joins TRBV15 to TRBJ2-1; possible D gene TRBD1, 6 bases. CDR1 and CDR2 from the germline V gene are LNHNV and YYDKDF (reference sequence). The V gene lost 0 bases and the J gene lost 4 bases, with 10 bases spanning the gap. The CDR3 length is 15 residues. CDR3 protein: CATSRDRDNYNEQFF. The CDR3 nucleotides read TGTGCCACCAGCAGAGACCGGGACAATTACAATGAGCAGTTCTTC. The variable domain in full, completed from reference TRBV15 and TRBJ2-1, reads DAMVIQNPRYQVTQFGKPVTLSCSQTLNHNVMYWYQQKSSQAPKLLFHYYDKDFNNEADTPDNFQSRRPNTSFCFLDIRSPGLGDTAMYLCATSRDRDNYNEQFFGPGTRLTVL.

The chain joins TRBV6-6 to TRBJ1-5; unclear D gene. Germline loops: CDR1 MNHNY, CDR2 SVGAGI (reference sequence). Trimming shortened V by 2 bases and J by 4 bases, and 6 bases separated the two germline ends. This CDR3 is built from 13 residues. The CDR3 is CASSYRTNQPQHF. The CDR3 DNA is TGTGCCAGCAGTTACAGGACTAATCAGCCCCAGCATTTT.

The chain has TRBV29-1 and TRBJ1-1, with D unresolved. CDR3 length: 12 amino acids. The germline gives CDR1 SQVTM, CDR2 ANQGSEA. Deletions cut 8 bases from V and 0 bases from J, with 10 bases between. The CDR3 here is CSSNHMNTEAFF. CDR3 nucleotide sequence: TGCAGCTCAAATCACATGAACACTGAAGCTTTCTTT.

The chain has TRBV6-5 and TRBJ1-2; 7 bases map to TRBD1. The CDR3 length is 13 residues. Germline V gene lookup returns CDR1 MNHEY and CDR2 SVGAGI. Trimming removed 6 bases from V and 3 bases from J; junction bases left unmatched: 4. The CDR3 DNA sequence: TGTGCCAGCAGCACAGGGACAGACTATGGCTACACCTTC. This encodes CASSTGTDYGYTF.

This sequence joins TRBV4-3 and TRBJ2-7; TRBD2 aligns across 12 bases. V lost 0 bases to trimming and J lost 6 bases; unmatched junction nucleotides: 6. CDR3 length: 16 amino acids. Germline CDR1 and CDR2: LGHNA and YSLEER. The CDR3 bases are TGCGCCAGCAGCCAAGATACACTAGCGGGGGGTGGCGAGCAGTACTTC. This sequence encodes CASSQDTLAGGGEQYF.

The V gene is TRBV11-3, the J gene TRBJ2-1; D not certain. Germline V CDR1 and CDR2: SGHNT, YENEEA. With 5 bases removed from V and 13 bases from J, the gap between germline ends came to 15 bases. The CDR3 spans 12 residues. DNA for the CDR3: TGTGCCAGCAGCCTAGGCGGTCTCTTCCAGTTCTTC. Translating it yields CASSLGGLFQFF.

This chain uses TRBV6-1 with TRBJ1-1; TRBD1 is a possible D gene (5 bases). CDR1 and CDR2 (germline): MNHNS, SASEGT. The CDR3 spans 19 residues. V gave up 0 bases and J gave up 1 base, with 21 bases separating them. CDR3 in amino acids: CASSEALRGRQIGNTEAFF. The CDR3 DNA reads TGTGCCAGCAGTGAAGCGCTTCGGGGGAGACAGATTGGGAACACTGAAGCTTTCTTT.

The rearrangement uses TRBV5-1 and TRBJ2-1; TRBD2 might be the D (6 bases). The germline V gene encodes CDR1 SGHRS and CDR2 YFSETQ. This CDR3 comprises 15 residues. V gave up 1 base and J gave up 4 bases, with 12 bases separating them. The CDR3 loop reads CASSLMAGFYNEQFF. The CDR3 nucleotides read TGCGCCAGCAGCTTGATGGCGGGGTTTTACAATGAGCAGTTCTTC.

The V and J genes are TRBV4-1 and TRBJ2-2; 7 nucleotides match TRBD1. Germline trimming cut 6 bases from V and 3 bases from J; bases unmatched to any gene: 4. This CDR3 region has 14 residues. Germline lookup yields CDR1 MGHRA and CDR2 YSYEKL. For the CDR3, the DNA is TGCGCCAGCAGTCGGCAGGGGGACACCGGGGAGCTGTTTTTT. Its translation is CASSRQGDTGELFF.

This rearrangement joins TRBV25-1 to TRBJ1-2, with 8 positions matching TRBD1. Germline V gene sequence: CDR1 MGHDK, CDR2 SYGVNS. The J segment lost 8 bases and the V segment lost 3 bases, leaving 8 bases of the junction unmatched. The CDR3 totals 14 residues. CDR3: CASSDSTGAAGYTF. The CDR3 coding sequence is TGTGCCAGCAGTGACTCGACAGGGGCAGCAGGCTACACCTTC.